Below, 9 T cell receptor beta chains from the same sample are listed, as sequenced in a study of blood T cell repertoires in COVID-19. Assay: immunoSEQ multiplex PCR; the TCRdb copy retains only in-frame clones and omits some. Of 40,000 to 60,000 clones in the sample, approximately 93% were seen once. What was sequenced was peripheral blood. Receptors originate from a man aged 55-75 years with COVID-19, enrolled during active disease.

V is TRBV29-1 and J is TRBJ2-3, with no clear D. Germline CDR1 and CDR2: SQVTM and ANQGSEA. The CDR3 is made up of 14 amino acids. Trimming pared 5 bases from V and 0 bases from J, leaving 12 bases between. The CDR3 region is CSVFTEKSTDTQYF. The CDR3 coding sequence is TGCAGCGTTTTTACAGAGAAAAGCACAGATACGCAGTATTTT.

The rearrangement links TRBV19 to TRBJ1-5, with 9 bases fitting TRBD1. CDR1 is LNHDA, CDR2 SQIVND, per germline (reference sequence). With V trimmed by 6 bases and J by 2 bases, 5 bases remained unmatched. This CDR3 comprises 15 residues. The CDR3 is CASSGDRVGNQPQHF. CDR3 DNA sequence: TGTGCCAGTAGCGGGGACAGGGTCGGCAATCAGCCCCAGCATTTT.

V gene TRBV24-1 combines with J gene TRBJ2-5; weak D call: TRBD2 (5 bases). The CDR3 length is 19 residues. V lost 5 bases, J lost 3 bases, and 27 bases lay in between. CDR1 is KGHDR and CDR2 is SFDVKD in the germline V gene. The CDR3 bases are TGTGCCACCAGTGGATTAACTCGTGGCGGGCAGCCAGAAAAAGAGACCCAGTACTTC. Protein product: CATSGLTRGGQPEKETQYF.

The J gene is TRBJ1-2, the V gene TRBV3-1 (or the pseudogene TRBV3-2), with D perhaps matching TRBD1 (5 bases). CDR3 length: 15 amino acids. Per the germline V gene, CDR1 is LGHDT and CDR2 is YNNKEL (reference sequence). Trimming took off 0 bases at V and 4 bases at J, with 12 bases between the two ends. The CDR3 nucleotides read TGTGCCAGCAGCCAAGATAGGTCAGGGTTCTATGGCTACACCTTC. It is translated as CASSQDRSGFYGYTF.

There are a few counts of this clone. This chain joins TRBV3-1 (or the pseudogene TRBV3-2) and TRBJ1-5, with D tentatively TRBD1 (5 bases). Germline loops: CDR1 LGHDT, CDR2 YNNKEL (reference sequence). CDR3 size: 18 residues. Trimming stripped 0 bases from V and 5 bases from J, with 20 bases between. The CDR3 nucleotides are TGTGCCAGCAGCCAAGATCCCCTACAGGTCTTGGGGCATCAGCCCCAGCATTTT. It encodes CASSQDPLQVLGHQPQHF.

The rearrangement uses TRBV5-1 and TRBJ2-7; D might be TRBD2 (6 bases). Trimming removed 2 bases from V and 7 bases from J, with 13 bases in between. From germline, CDR1 is SGHRS and CDR2 YFSETQ. The CDR3 runs 13 residues. The CDR3: CASSFDPAGEQYF. The CDR3 nucleotides are TGCGCCAGCAGCTTCGATCCCGCGGGGGAGCAGTACTTC.

The rearrangement links TRBV19 to TRBJ2-1; TRBD2 agrees at 11 bases. The V gene end was trimmed by 5 bases and the J gene end by 0 bases; junction bases not matched to a gene: 3. This CDR3 contains 16 residues. Per the germline V gene, CDR1 is LNHDA and CDR2 is SQIVND (reference sequence). CDR3 bases: TGTGCCAGTAGTGTTACTAGCGGGAGCTCCTACAATGAGCAGTTCTTC. Its protein product is CASSVTSGSSYNEQFF.

V gene TRBV5-1 combines with J gene TRBJ2-2; weak D call: TRBD1 (5 bases). The CDR3 spans 15 residues. The V gene's germline CDR1 is SGHRS and CDR2 YFSETQ. Trimming stripped 0 bases from V and 0 bases from J, with 6 bases between. The CDR3 is CASSLEGSNTGELFF. CDR3 nucleotide sequence: TGCGCCAGCAGCTTGGAGGGGTCGAACACCGGGGAGCTGTTTTTT.

The DNA of the CDR3 is TGCGCCAGCAGCCCCGGACAGGGGGTAGGCACTGAAGCTTTCTTT. As protein: CASSPGQGVGTEAFF. The chain couples TRBV5-1 to TRBJ1-1, with 10 bases fitting TRBD1. Germline-derived CDR1 and CDR2 are SGHRS and YFSETQ. The J segment lost 4 bases and the V segment lost 4 bases, leaving 7 bases of the junction unmatched. CDR3 length: 15 residues. Together with reference TRBV5-1 and TRBJ1-1, the CDR3 gives the full variable domain: KAGVTQTPRYLIKTRGQQVTLSCSPISGHRSVSWYQQTPGQGLQFLFEYFSETQRNKGNFPGRFSGRQFSNSRSEMNVSTLELGDSALYLCASSPGQGVGTEAFFGQGTRLTVV.